A selection of T cell receptor beta chains follows, all from one sample in a study of regulatory T cells in long-lasting Graves disease. TCRdb reanalysed the multiplex PCR reads using MiXCR and keeps one entry per CDR3 protein. The sample contains 440,000 or so distinct CDR3 sequences, under 15% of which appear only once. These data are also associated with another study on T cells in Graves' hyperthyroidism and ophthalmopathy.

The material was peripheral blood mononuclear cells (PBMCs), obtained at new diagnosis, from a patient treated with antithyroid drugs. Receptor source: a young woman with Graves disease. Each CDR3 is given with its conserved first and last residue. Each record gives: clone size, J gene, D gene, V gene, CDR3 protein, CDR3 DNA. A D gene is named only where the DNA matches it firmly. Clone size is not always given. Where it is, it says once, few, many or a class for expanded clones.

>NA|TRBJ1-2|NA|TRBV5-5
CASSPGLFGYGYTF
TGTGCCAGCAGCCCCGGGCTGTTTGGCTATGGCTACACCTTC
>few|TRBJ1-2|NA|TRBV19
CASSSGGLLGYTF
TGTGCCAGTAGTTCCGGGGGACTTCTCGGCTACACCTTC
>few|TRBJ1-5|TRBD1|TRBV7-8
CASSSLGQGGNQPQHF
TGTGCCAGCAGCTCCCTCGGACAGGGGGGCAATCAGCCCCAGCATTTT
>many|TRBJ2-1|TRBD2|TRBV5-8
CASSLFAGGQGIYNEQFF
TGTGCCAGCAGCTTGTTTGCGGGAGGGCAAGGGATCTACAATGAGCAGTTCTTC
>NA|TRBJ2-1|TRBD1|TRBV29-1
CSGGQGVDEQFF
TGCAGCGGGGGACAGGGGGTCGATGAGCAGTTCTTC
>NA|TRBJ2-5|TRBD2|TRBV9
CASSPGLAETQYF
TGTGCCAGCAGCCCCGGACTAGCGGAGACCCAGTACTTC
>many|TRBJ2-5|NA|TRBV6-1
CASDPPQGTQYF
TGTGCCAGCGACCCCCCCCAAGGGACCCAGTACTTC
>many|TRBJ1-1|TRBD1|TRBV9
CASSVGAGGNTEAFF
TGTGCCAGCAGCGTCGGGGCAGGGGGGAACACTGAAGCTTTCTTT
>many|TRBJ2-2|NA|TRBV7-6
CASSLRRQANTGELFF
TGTGCCAGCAGCTTAAGAAGACAGGCAAACACCGGGGAGCTGTTTTTT
>few|TRBJ2-1|NA|TRBV2
CATSPPESSYNEQFF
TGTGCCACCAGTCCTCCCGAGAGCTCCTACAATGAGCAGTTCTTC
>NA|TRBJ2-5|TRBD2|TRBV15
CATSEGRREERETQYF
TGTGCCACCAGCGAGGGGAGGCGGGAGGAGCGGGAGACCCAGTACTTC
>many|TRBJ1-1|NA|TRBV20-1
CSARAEMNTEAFF
TGCAGTGCTCGGGCAGAGATGAACACTGAAGCTTTCTTT
>many|TRBJ2-1|TRBD2|TRBV10-1
CASSDGTSGRWGEQFF
TGCGCCAGCAGTGACGGGACTAGCGGGAGGTGGGGAGAGCAGTTCTTC
>many|TRBJ1-1|NA|TRBV7-2
CASSRSVLDMNTEAFF
TGTGCCAGCAGCCGCAGTGTACTCGACATGAACACTGAAGCTTTCTTT
>many|TRBJ2-3|NA|TRBV6-1
CASTFFGAGSDTQYF
TGTGCCAGCACATTTTTCGGGGCAGGGTCAGATACGCAGTATTTT
>few|TRBJ2-2|NA|TRBV30
CAWRQDTGELFF
TGTGCCTGGAGGCAGGACACCGGGGAGCTGTTTTTT
>few|TRBJ2-1|NA|TRBV20-1
CSATGGLVSYEQFF
TGCAGTGCTACAGGGGGACTAGTTTCCTATGAGCAGTTCTTC
>NA|TRBJ2-3|TRBD2|TRBV4-1
CASSQGGGTDTQYF
TGCGCCAGCAGCCAGGGGGGGGGCACAGATACGCAGTATTTT
>few|TRBJ2-6|TRBD2|TRBV12-3/TRBV12-4
CASSSGLAGAGANVLTF
TGTGCCAGCAGTTCGGGACTAGCGGGAGCTGGGGCCAACGTCCTGACTTTC
>few|TRBJ2-1|TRBD2|TRBV7-9
CASSASGRTYNEQFF
TGTGCCAGCAGCGCTAGCGGGAGAACCTACAATGAGCAGTTCTTC
>NA|TRBJ2-1|TRBD2|TRBV2
CASTGLAGGSLSSYNEQFF
TGTGCCAGCACGGGACTAGCGGGAGGGTCTTTGAGCTCCTACAATGAGCAGTTCTTC
>many|TRBJ1-1|NA|TRBV19
CASRLLGGTDTEAFF
TGTGCCAGTAGGTTGTTGGGGGGGACGGACACTGAAGCTTTCTTT
>NA|TRBJ2-7|TRBD2|TRBV28
CASSLLAGGGSYEQYF
TGTGCCAGCAGTCTTCTAGCGGGAGGGGGGTCCTACGAGCAGTACTTC
>many|TRBJ2-1|NA|TRBV20-1
CSAKDVRNNEQFF
TGCAGTGCTAAAGATGTAAGGAACAATGAGCAGTTCTTC
>few|TRBJ1-2|NA|TRBV7-9
CASSSSLGTPGGYTF
TGTGCCAGCAGCTCTTCCCTTGGGACACCGGGCGGCTACACCTTC
>NA|TRBJ2-1|TRBD2|TRBV5-1
CASSLAAGNKFF
TGCGCCAGCAGCTTGGCAGCGGGAAATAAGTTCTTC
>many|TRBJ1-1|NA|TRBV28
CASSMQIVRATTEAFF
TGTGCCAGCAGTATGCAAATTGTGAGGGCGACCACTGAAGCTTTCTTT
>few|TRBJ2-7|NA|TRBV4-1
CASSQDSALSYEQYF
TGCGCCAGCAGCCAAGATTCTGCTCTGTCCTACGAGCAGTACTTC
>few|TRBJ2-1|TRBD2|TRBV12-5
CASGLVLYKRGPYNEQFF
TGTGCTAGTGGTTTGGTACTGTACAAGCGGGGGCCCTACAATGAGCAGTTCTTC
>few|TRBJ1-2|NA|TRBV7-9
CASSPLWGGYTF
TGTGCCAGCAGCCCCCTCTGGGGTGGCTACACCTTC
>many|TRBJ1-5|TRBD1|TRBV12-3/TRBV12-4
CASSTGAPNQPQHF
TGTGCCAGCAGTACAGGGGCGCCGAATCAGCCCCAGCATTTT
>few|TRBJ2-7|TRBD1|TRBV20-1
CSARDLTWGKGAFGEQYF
TGCAGTGCTAGAGATCTGACTTGGGGAAAGGGGGCTTTCGGCGAGCAGTACTTC
>many|TRBJ1-1|TRBD1|TRBV12-3/TRBV12-4
CASSPTGVTEAFF
TGTGCCAGCAGCCCGACAGGGGTCACTGAAGCTTTCTTT
>many|TRBJ2-7|NA|TRBV20-1
CSAKTGPVPHEQYF
TGCAGTGCTAAGACGGGACCCGTACCCCACGAGCAGTACTTC
>few|TRBJ2-2|NA|TRBV7-9
CASSSPGIGGELFF
TGTGCCAGCAGCTCCCCAGGTATCGGCGGGGAGCTGTTTTTT
>few|TRBJ2-7|TRBD1|TRBV10-1
CASSQTGRAEQYF
TGCGCCAGCAGCCAGACAGGGCGTGCCGAGCAGTACTTC
>many|TRBJ1-5|NA|TRBV19
CASSMDTGSNQPQHF
TGTGCCAGTAGTATGGACACTGGCAGCAATCAGCCCCAGCATTTT
>many|TRBJ2-7|NA|TRBV5-1
CASSLESGSHEQYF
TGCGCCAGCAGCTTGGAGTCAGGTTCCCACGAGCAGTACTTC
>few|TRBJ2-7|TRBD1|TRBV6-2/TRBV6-3
CASTIIGGSSYEQYF
TGTGCCAGCACCATAATAGGGGGCTCCTCCTACGAGCAGTACTTC
>many|TRBJ2-2|NA|TRBV5-1
CASSLERQIGELFF
TGCGCCAGCAGCTTGGAGAGGCAGATCGGGGAGCTGTTTTTT
>NA|TRBJ2-5|TRBD1|TRBV27
CASSERGGRETQYF
TGTGCCAGCAGTGAAAGAGGGGGCCGAGAGACCCAGTACTTC
>many|TRBJ2-3|NA|TRBV28
CASSETGTSTDTQYF
TGTGCCAGCAGTGAAACCGGGACTAGCACAGATACGCAGTATTTT
>NA|TRBJ2-7|NA|TRBV6-5
CASSYSGDWGREQYF
TGTGCCAGCAGTTACTCGGGTGATTGGGGACGGGAGCAGTACTTC